This TCR beta chain was documented in a study of identifying expanded T cells in peripheral blood. Produced via immunoSEQ multiplex PCR; TCRdb's table is partial and in-frame only. The sample lists approximately 110,000 clones, around 88% occurring once. The CDR3 runs 12 residues. V was cut by 0 bases and J by 2 bases, with 2 bases left in between. Germline V gives CDR1 LGHNA, CDR2 YNFKEQ. The rearrangement joins TRBV4-2 to TRBJ2-7; D gene unclear. The sequence was collected from a person aged 18 to 75 in good health. The sequencing input was blood. For the CDR3, the DNA is TGTGCCAGCAGCCAAGATACCTACGAGCAGTACTTC. This gives the protein CASSQDTYEQYF.